The 27 T cell receptor beta chains presented below share a single source sample, sequenced in a study of glioma-infiltrating T cells. TCR alpha and beta CDR3 regions were amplified from RNA using iRepertoire nested multiplex PCR. TCRdb ran MiXCR on the multiplex PCR reads and lists one entry per CDR3 protein. The sample holds some 5,000 distinct CDR3 sequences; over 40% are singletons and the top ten take approximately 22%. What was sequenced was glioma tissue, nonneoplastic brain tissue, or PBMCs (not recorded which). The receptor set was obtained from a human donor with low-grade glioma or glioblastoma, undergoing nonglioma brain surgery, or in good health (not recorded which).

The chain couples TRBV19 to TRBJ2-1; 9 bases are shared with TRBD2. The CDR3 contains 15 residues. In germline, CDR1 is LNHDA, CDR2 SQIVND (reference sequence). The V gene end was trimmed by 7 bases and the J gene end by 7 bases; junction bases not matched to a gene: 11. The DNA for the CDR3 is TGTGCCAGTAAAGGCTTGGCGGGAGGGCTGAATGAGCAGTTCTTC. Translation gives CASKGLAGGLNEQFF.

A word on this clonotype: Compared with germline, one end of the junction differs, possibly owing to a read error. V usage is TRBV20-1 and J usage is TRBJ2-3; unclear D gene. From germline, CDR1 is DFQATT and CDR2 SNEGSKA (reference sequence). CDR3 length: 14 amino acids. CDR3 nucleotide sequence: TGCAGTGCTAGAGATCGAGGTAGCACCGATACGCAGTATTTT. It yields the protein CSARDRGSTDTQYF.

This clonotype was picked up many times. This chain joins TRBV25-1 and TRBJ1-1; D unclear. In germline, CDR1 is MGHDK, CDR2 SYGVNS. Trimming stripped 6 bases from V and 5 bases from J, with 7 bases between. This CDR3 contains 11 residues. The CDR3 region is CASSSATEAFF. DNA of the CDR3: TGTGCCAGCAGCAGTGCGACTGAAGCTTTCTTT.

This clonotype showed up many times. This rearrangement joins TRBV4-1 to TRBJ1-6, with TRBD1 matching 8 bases. The germline gives CDR1 MGHRA, CDR2 YSYEKL. The CDR3 consists of 20 residues. After removal of 0 bases from V and 0 bases from J, the junction contained 10 bases not matched to a gene. Here the CDR3 reads CASSQDQVWTGSSYNSPLHF. CDR3 sequence (DNA): TGCGCCAGCAGCCAAGATCAAGTATGGACAGGGAGCTCCTATAATTCACCCCTCCACTTT.

CDR3 nucleotide sequence: TGTGCCAGCAGTTACTTGCAGGGGATCAATGAGCAGTTCTTC. It is translated as CASSYLQGINEQFF. The V and J genes are TRBV6-6 and TRBJ2-1; a weak D match, TRBD1 (6 bases). The CDR3 contains 14 residues. From germline, CDR1 is MNHNY and CDR2 SVGAGI (reference sequence). V lost 1 base and J lost 6, with 10 bases in between.

The table lists this clonotype with many counts. This chain uses TRBV29-1 with TRBJ2-5, with 7 bases identical to TRBD2. The CDR3 is 13 amino acids. J gave up 5 bases and V 7 bases, and 10 bases lay outside the gene matches. CDR1 is SQVTM and CDR2 is ANQGSEA in the germline V gene. The CDR3 protein is CSASGVPGETQYF. DNA for the CDR3: TGCAGCGCCAGCGGGGTGCCCGGGGAGACCCAGTACTTC.

As to this clonotype: An end of the junction does not agree with germline; a read error may underlie this. The J gene is TRBJ2-4, the V gene TRBV27; D is unclear. The V gene's germline CDR1 is MNHEY and CDR2 SMNVEV (reference sequence). This CDR3 contains 17 residues. DNA of the CDR3: TGTGCCAGCAGCTTCGGGCCCCCAATTTTAGCCAAAAACATTCAGCACTTC. This sequence encodes CASSFGPPILAKNIQHF.

By frequency in the sample, this clonotype is medium-sized. This chain links TRBV20-1 with TRBJ2-1, with 7 bases aligning to TRBD1. Germline lookup yields CDR1 DFQATT and CDR2 SNEGSKA (reference sequence). With 4 bases clipped from V and 3 bases from J, the junction kept 9 bases outside the gene matches. The CDR3 has 15 residues. CDR3 region: CSANPHRTGYNEQFF. CDR3 nucleotides: TGCAGTGCTAACCCACACCGGACAGGCTACAATGAGCAGTTCTTC.

The rearrangement links TRBV12-3 or TRBV12-4 to TRBJ2-2; TRBD1 might be the D (6 bases). Trimming removed 11 bases from V and 1 base from J, with 17 bases in between. The CDR3 has 15 amino acids. The DNA for the CDR3 is TGTGCCGACAGGACATCCACAGGGAACACCGGGGAGCTGTTTTTT. It codes for CADRTSTGNTGELFF.

This clonotype was picked up one time. The chain joins TRBV29-1 to TRBJ1-1; D remains unclear. Trimming took 7 bases from V and 6 from J, leaving 9 bases between them. CDR3 length: 10 amino acids. Germline loops: CDR1 SQVTM, CDR2 ANQGSEA. The CDR3 sequence is CSAAAPEAFF. The CDR3 DNA follows: TGCAGCGCCGCTGCGCCTGAAGCTTTCTTT.

There are many counts of this clonotype. The V and J genes are TRBV11-1 and TRBJ2-3; maybe TRBD2 (6 bases). V lost 3 bases and J lost 4, with 14 bases in between. Germline lookup yields CDR1 SGHAT and CDR2 FQDESV (reference sequence). CDR3 size: 15 residues. The CDR3 here is CASSLPGASPDTQYF. CDR3 nucleotide sequence: TGTGCCAGCAGCTTGCCGGGAGCGAGTCCAGATACGCAGTATTTT. Looking up the rest from reference TRBV11-1 and TRBJ2-3 gives the full variable domain: EAEVAQSPRYKITEKSQAVAFWCDPISGHATLYWYRQILGQGPELLVQFQDESVVDDSQLPKDRFSAERLKGVDSTLKIQPAELGDSAMYLCASSLPGASPDTQYFGPGTRLTVL.

This clonotype occurred many times. This chain joins TRBV24-1 and TRBJ2-1; 12 positions agree with TRBD2. The germline CDR1 and CDR2 sequences are KGHDR and SFDVKD. This CDR3 has 17 residues. After removal of 6 bases from V and 0 bases from J, the junction contained 5 bases not matched to a gene. CDR3 residues: CATSPSGRAGSYNEQFF. Here the CDR3 DNA reads TGTGCCACCAGTCCTAGCGGGAGGGCCGGCTCCTACAATGAGCAGTTCTTC.

The chain joins TRBV11-2 to TRBJ2-2; 11 positions agree with TRBD2. Trimming at V came to 6 bases and at J to 6 bases, leaving 6 bases not matched to a gene. The length of the CDR3 is 15 residues. Germline-derived CDR1 and CDR2 are SGHAT and FQNNGV. The chain's CDR3 is CASSIAGGPAGELFF. The CDR3 coding sequence is TGTGCCAGCAGTATAGCGGGAGGGCCTGCCGGGGAGCTGTTTTTT. The variable domain in full, with the rest retrieved from reference TRBV11-2 and TRBJ2-2, is EAGVAQSPRYKIIEKRQSVAFWCNPISGHATLYWYQQILGQGPKLLIQFQNNGVVDDSQLPKDRFSAERLKGVDSTLKIQPAKLEDSAVYLCASSIAGGPAGELFFGEGSRLTVL.

The genes are TRBV6-2 or TRBV6-3 and TRBJ1-1; 7 bases line up with TRBD1. The CDR3 runs 14 residues. Losses at the gene ends were 8 bases for V and 5 bases for J; bases not matched to a gene: 11. CDR1 is MNHEY, CDR2 SVGEGT, per germline. The CDR3 coding sequence is TGTGCCAGCCAGGGACAGCCACGAGGGACTGAAGCTTTCTTT. It specifies CASQGQPRGTEAFF.

Note on this clonotype: A read error may produce the germline difference seen at one junction end. The chain has TRBV20-1 and TRBJ1-5; D not resolved. Germline CDR1 DFQATT, CDR2 SNEGSKA (reference sequence). The CDR3 contains 14 residues. This CDR3 is CRARRIGNDQPQHF. The DNA for the CDR3 is TGCAGAGCTAGAAGGATAGGGAACGATCAGCCCCAGCATTTT.

This clonotype was detected many times. The rearrangement joins TRBV11-1 to TRBJ2-2; 8 bases map to TRBD2. The germline gives CDR1 SGHAT, CDR2 FQDESV (reference sequence). V shed 7 bases and J 6 bases; nucleotides not matched to a gene: 7. This CDR3 is built from 14 residues. CDR3 residues: CASTSGSPAGELFF. CDR3 sequence (DNA): TGTGCCAGCACAAGCGGGAGTCCCGCCGGGGAGCTGTTTTTT.

As regards this clonotype: At one of its ends the junction is not consistent with the germline gene, which may arise from a read error. J is TRBJ1-1 and V is TRBV6-2 or TRBV6-3, with D possibly matching TRBD1 (5 bases). From germline, CDR1 is MNHEY and CDR2 SVGEGT. The CDR3 runs to 15 residues. The CDR3, as DNA: TGTGCCAGCAGTTACTCAAAGGGGTTAAACACTCAAGCTTTCTTT. This sequence encodes CASSYSKGLNTQAFF.

The chain has TRBV3-1 and TRBJ2-7; D not certain. The CDR3 has 11 residues. Trimming took off 5 bases at V and 3 bases at J, with 5 bases between the two ends. CDR1 is LGHDT, CDR2 YNNKEL, per germline (reference sequence). The CDR3 loop reads CASSWGYEQYF. CDR3 coding DNA: TGTGCCAGCAGCTGGGGCTACGAGCAGTACTTC.

This sequence joins TRBV5-1 and TRBJ2-1; 12 bases match TRBD2. Germline V gene lookup returns CDR1 SGHRS and CDR2 YFSETQ. CDR3 length: 14 amino acids. The J segment lost 7 bases and the V segment lost 4 bases, leaving 3 bases of the junction unmatched. DNA for the CDR3: TGCGCCAGCAGCCACGGGACTAGCGGGAATGAGCAGTTCTTC. It encodes CASSHGTSGNEQFF.

In nucleotides, the CDR3 is TGTGCCAGTAGTATGCCGGACAGGACGGGAGGCTACACCTTC. This translates into CASSMPDRTGGYTF. V and J are TRBV19 and TRBJ1-2; 7 positions agree with TRBD1. The V segment lost 3 bases and the J segment 8 bases; nucleotides outside the gene matches: 9. Germline loops: CDR1 LNHDA, CDR2 SQIVND (reference sequence). The CDR3 runs 14 residues.

This clonotype is judged medium-sized. The gene calls are TRBV20-1 and TRBJ2-5, with TRBD2 as a possible D gene (6 bases). From germline, CDR1 is DFQATT and CDR2 SNEGSKA (reference sequence). There are 13 residues in the CDR3. CDR3 in DNA: TGCAGCACGACTAGGTCCCAGCCGGAGACCCAGTACTTC. Residues: CSTTRSQPETQYF.

This clonotype was detected many times. This rearrangement joins TRBV5-5 to TRBJ2-3; the D is unclear. This CDR3 is 13 amino acids long. Per germline, CDR1 SGHKS and CDR2 YYEKEE (reference sequence). Trimming left V 0 bases short and J 6 bases short, with 8 bases between. The CDR3 loop is CASSLEMVDTQYF. The DNA for the CDR3 is TGTGCCAGCAGCTTGGAAATGGTGGATACGCAGTATTTT.

This clonotype is medium-sized in the sample. V gene TRBV2 combines with J gene TRBJ2-1; D call uncertain. The length of the CDR3 is 15 residues. Germline V CDR1 and CDR2: SNHLY, FYNNEI. V lost 7 bases and J lost 3, with 16 bases in between. DNA for the CDR3: TGTGCCAGCAAAATTGACGGGCAGGACTACAATGAGCAGTTCTTC. Encoded protein: CASKIDGQDYNEQFF. Variable domain in full (rest from reference TRBV2 and TRBJ2-1): EPEVTQTPSHQVTQMGQEVILRCVPISNHLYFYWYRQILGQKVEFLVSFYNNEISEKSEIFDDQFSVERPDGSNFTLKIRSTKLEDSAMYFCASKIDGQDYNEQFFGPGTRLTVL.

This rearrangement joins TRBV6-2 or TRBV6-3 to TRBJ1-2; 7 bases are a match to TRBD1. This CDR3 has 17 amino acids. The V segment lost 5 bases and the J segment 6 bases; nucleotides outside the gene matches: 18. The germline gives CDR1 MNHEY, CDR2 SVGEGT. The CDR3 bases are TGTGCCAGCAGTGAAATATTCGACAGGGTGGTGGAAGATGGCTACACCTTC. Protein product: CASSEIFDRVVEDGYTF.

The sample holds many counts of this clonotype. The chain recombines TRBV12-3 or TRBV12-4 with TRBJ2-7, with D perhaps matching TRBD2 (5 bases). V was trimmed by 5 bases and J by 4 bases, leaving 15 bases between them. This CDR3 region has 14 residues. CDR3 amino acids: CASSDSGRAYEQYF. CDR3 nucleotide sequence: TGTGCCAGCAGTGACTCGGGAAGGGCTTACGAGCAGTACTTC.

The sample holds many counts of this clonotype. The gene calls are TRBV5-1 and TRBJ2-7; D gene unclear. Germline V gene sequence: CDR1 SGHRS, CDR2 YFSETQ. Trimming removed 4 bases from V and 3 bases from J, with 17 bases in between. This CDR3 is 15 amino acids long. The CDR3 DNA follows: TGCGCCAGCAGCCCATCCGGGTCCCGTAGCTACGAGCAGTACTTC. It specifies CASSPSGSRSYEQYF.

The gene calls are TRBV28 and TRBJ2-1, with D possibly being TRBD1 or TRBD2 (5 bases each). Germline V CDR1 and CDR2: MDHEN, SYDVKM. The length of the CDR3 is 15 residues. The CDR3 here is CVSSFNQGVGSEQFF. The CDR3 DNA is TGTGTTAGTAGTTTTAACCAGGGAGTGGGGAGTGAGCAGTTCTTC.